One and the same sample provided the 15 T cell receptor beta chains below, sequenced in a study of breast tumors, draining lymph nodes, adjacent tissues. Samples came from axillary lymph nodes draining the breast cancer. In TCRdb, the multiplex PCR reads were re-called with MiXCR into one record per CDR3 protein. The data show some 140,000 distinct CDR3 sequences, 21% seen once. Input material: axillary lymph node tissue. Source of these receptors: a female donor with breast cancer. Some clones in this sample may be carry-over from other donors' samples.

Turning to this clonotype: With a much larger clone just one base away, this may be a read error. The CDR3 does not close with the conserved phenylalanine or tryptophan, likely indicating a read error. The rearrangement uses TRBV9 and TRBJ2-3; maybe TRBD2 (5 bases). The CDR3 runs to 15 residues. Germline V gene lookup returns CDR1 SGDLS and CDR2 YYNGEE. V lost 4 bases, J lost 8 bases, and 20 bases lay in between. CDR3 loop: CASSMDLSNSRTQYL. Written as DNA, the CDR3 is TGTGCCAGCAGCATGGACTTATCCAATTCGCGTACGCAGTATCTT.

The V and J genes are TRBV29-1 and TRBJ2-4; 7 nucleotides align to TRBD1. V shed 8 bases, J shed 2 bases, and the junction held 6 bases outside the gene matches. The germline CDR1 and CDR2 sequences are SQVTM and ANQGSEA. CDR3 length equals 13 residues. CDR3 protein: CSPRDSPKNIQYF. The CDR3 DNA follows: TGCAGCCCCCGGGACAGCCCCAAAAACATTCAGTACTTC.

This clonotype has a count of ten or more. The V and J genes are TRBV7-9 and TRBJ2-6; D is unclear. The germline CDR1 and CDR2 sequences are SEHNR and FQNEAQ (reference sequence). V shed 4 bases and J shed 3 bases, with 10 bases lying between them. The CDR3 sequence is 15 residues long. CDR3 amino acids: CASSSPVVGANVLTF. The CDR3 DNA sequence: TGTGCCAGCAGCTCCCCGGTCGTTGGGGCCAACGTCCTGACTTTC.

To note about this clonotype: With a much larger clone just one base away, this may be a read error. This chain connects TRBV5-1 to TRBJ2-3, with TRBD2 matching 11 bases. Germline V gene lookup returns CDR1 SGHRS and CDR2 YFSETQ. The CDR3 is 16 residues long. The CDR3 loop is CASSSGLAGSTGTQYF. The CDR3 DNA reads as TGCGCCAGCAGCTCCGGACTAGCGGGCTCCACAGGTACGCAGTATTTT.

This clonotype was recorded at least ten times. In nucleotides, the CDR3 is TGCAGTGCTAGTCTCGTGGCCGGGGAGCTGTTTTTT. Protein sequence: CSASLVAGELFF. The rearrangement joins TRBV20-1 to TRBJ2-2, with no clear D. Germline CDR1 DFQATT, CDR2 SNEGSKA (reference sequence). Trimming took off 3 bases at V and 6 bases at J, with 8 bases between the two ends. The CDR3 runs to 12 residues.

Many counts were recorded for this clonotype. The J gene is TRBJ2-7, the V gene TRBV7-8; no definite D call. Germline lookup yields CDR1 SGHVS and CDR2 FQNEAQ. V was clipped by 5 bases and J by 6 bases, with 23 bases between them. The CDR3 length is 16 residues. CDR3 sequence: CASSALGWSSATEQYF. The CDR3 DNA follows: TGTGCCAGCAGCGCCCTGGGTTGGTCATCGGCAACCGAGCAGTACTTC.

Ten or more counts support this clonotype. The chain links TRBV20-1 to TRBJ1-4; the match to TRBD1 covers 11 bases. Germline V gene sequence: CDR1 DFQATT, CDR2 SNEGSKA (reference sequence). V gave up 3 bases and J gave up 1 base; unmatched junction bases: 1. There are 15 residues in the CDR3. The CDR3 loop reads CSARGTGGTNEKLFF. CDR3 nucleotide sequence: TGCAGTGCTAGGGGGACAGGGGGAACTAATGAAAAACTGTTTTTT.

This clonotype was found many times. This rearrangement joins TRBV20-1 to TRBJ2-7; 10 nucleotides agree with TRBD2. V lost 1 base and J lost 4; bases outside the gene matches: 7. CDR3 length: 15 amino acids. The V gene's germline CDR1 is DFQATT and CDR2 SNEGSKA (reference sequence). In DNA form, the CDR3 reads TGCAGTGCTAGAGCTAGCGGGAGAGACCCATACGAGCAGTACTTC. This encodes CSARASGRDPYEQYF.

As to this clonotype: Since a much larger clone is just one base distant, this may be a read error. Given the absence of the conserved phenylalanine or tryptophan at the CDR3 end, a read error is likely. The V and J genes are TRBV6-1 and TRBJ2-3, with unresolved D. The germline gives CDR1 MNHNS, CDR2 SASEGT. The CDR3 is made up of 14 amino acids. Trimming removed 1 base from V and 3 bases from J, with 8 bases in between. This CDR3 reads CASSEDSLTDTQYI. The CDR3, as DNA: TGTGCCAGCAGTGAAGACAGTCTGACAGATACGCAGTATATT.

This clonotype was picked up many times. The rearrangement joins TRBV5-6 to TRBJ2-3; D is tentatively TRBD1 or TRBD2 (6 bases each). Germline CDR1 is SGHDT and CDR2 is YYEEEE. Between the trimmed V and J ends, which lost 1 base and 3 bases, there was a span of 12 bases. CDR3 length equals 15 residues. This CDR3 reads CASSLRGRRTDTQYF. CDR3 sequence (DNA): TGTGCCAGCAGCTTGCGGGGGCGCAGGACAGATACGCAGTATTTT.

This clonotype was counted ten times or more. The chain employs TRBV2 and TRBJ1-2; D is perhaps TRBD1 (6 bases). Germline assignment: CDR1 SNHLY and CDR2 FYNNEI. This CDR3 spans 12 amino acids. The ends were cut back, 5 bases at V and 5 bases at J, with 9 bases in the middle. CDR3 nucleotides: TGTGCCAGCAGTCACAGGGATTATGGCTACACCTTC. Protein sequence: CASSHRDYGYTF.

This clonotype was recorded at least ten times. This rearrangement joins TRBV3-1 to TRBJ2-7; 7 nucleotides line up with TRBD2. V was pared by 3 bases and J by 0 bases, with 11 bases of the junction left unmatched. Germline CDR1 LGHDT, CDR2 YNNKEL (reference sequence). This CDR3 has 17 amino acids. CDR3 sequence reads: CASSHQMTSGNSYEQYF. The CDR3 bases are TGTGCCAGCAGCCACCAAATGACAAGCGGGAACTCCTACGAGCAGTACTTC.

Comments on this clonotype: One base away lies a much larger clone, so this may be a sequencing read error. The CDR3 here is CATSRDQEGQADTQYF. In DNA form, the CDR3 reads TGTGCCACCAGCAGAGATCAGGAGGGGCAAGCAGATACGCAGTATTTT. The gene calls are TRBV15 and TRBJ2-3, with D possibly matching TRBD2 (6 bases). The CDR3 has 16 amino acids. Germline V gives CDR1 LNHNV, CDR2 YYDKDF (reference sequence). With 0 bases removed from V and 4 bases from J, the gap between germline ends came to 14 bases.

In this sample, this clonotype turned up many times. The V call is TRBV30, the J call TRBJ2-7; TRBD2 aligns across 8 bases. Germline-derived CDR1 and CDR2 are GTSNPN and SVGIG (reference sequence). Trimming took 4 bases from V and 4 from J; bases not matched to a gene: 15. The CDR3 contains 16 residues. The CDR3 sequence is CAWTAPRTSPTYEQYF. The DNA of the CDR3 is TGTGCCTGGACCGCCCCAAGGACTAGCCCGACATACGAGCAGTACTTC.

In its sample, this clonotype was seen many times. The chain has TRBV7-9 and TRBJ2-7; a possible D gene is TRBD1 (6 bases). V gave up 1 base and J gave up 4 bases, with 11 bases separating them. The length of the CDR3 is 14 residues. Looked up from germline, CDR1 is SEHNR and CDR2 is FQNEAQ (reference sequence). The CDR3 loop reads CASSLEYRVYEQYF. Written as DNA, the CDR3 is TGTGCCAGCAGCTTAGAGTACAGGGTTTACGAGCAGTACTTC.